The 22 T cell receptor beta chains presented below share a single source sample, sequenced in a study of cytomegalovirus exposure and HLA in healthy donors. Primers for the PCR totalled 60 Vbeta and 13 Jbeta. Measured with immunoSEQ multiplex PCR; TCRdb has only the in-frame clones, and not every one. The sample has 150,000 to 180,000 clones, around 80% seen once. Sequenced material: PBMCs. Source of these receptors: a man between 18 and 35 years old in good health and CMV-seronegative.

DNA for the CDR3: TGTGCCAGCAGCCCGGGGCTAGCGGGGCGCACAGATACGCAGTATTTT. Protein product: CASSPGLAGRTDTQYF. This sequence joins TRBV2 and TRBJ2-3; 9 bases agree with TRBD2. The CDR3 has 16 amino acids. Germline assignment: CDR1 SNHLY and CDR2 FYNNEI. V gave up 6 bases and J gave up 1 base; unmatched junction bases: 8.

This chain links TRBV7-8 with TRBJ2-3, with a possible D match to TRBD2 (5 bases). V lost 5 bases and J lost 4, with 13 bases in between. The V gene's germline CDR1 is SGHVS and CDR2 FQNEAQ. The CDR3 length is 14 residues. This chain's CDR3 is CASSLRTPPDTQYF. CDR3 in DNA: TGTGCCAGCAGCCTGAGGACTCCCCCAGATACGCAGTATTTT.

The CDR3 nucleotides read TGTGCCAGCTCACCTTGGACAGGGGCCGGCGAGGGAGAAAAACTGTTTTTT. Translating it yields CASSPWTGAGEGEKLFF. This chain joins TRBV18 and TRBJ1-4; TRBD1 aligns across 9 bases. Germline CDR1 is KGHSH and CDR2 is LQKENI. The CDR3 totals 17 residues. After removal of 3 bases from V and 8 bases from J, the junction contained 13 bases not matched to a gene.

The V and J genes are TRBV5-1 and TRBJ2-7; 11 bases match TRBD1. Germline V lookup: CDR1 SGHRS, CDR2 YFSETQ. The CDR3 spans 15 residues. The V gene end was trimmed by 0 bases and the J gene end by 5 bases; junction bases not matched to a gene: 4. CDR3 bases: TGCGCCAGCAGCTTGGGGGGACAGGGGGTGAACGAGCAGTACTTC. Translating it yields CASSLGGQGVNEQYF.

CDR3 DNA sequence: TGTGCCAGTAGTAATCAGGGGCAATCCTACGAGCAGTACTTC. The encoded protein is CASSNQGQSYEQYF. The genes are TRBV19 and TRBJ2-7, with D tentatively TRBD1 (6 bases). This CDR3 comprises 14 residues. V shed 4 bases and J shed 1 base, with 11 bases lying between them. Germline values: CDR1 LNHDA, CDR2 SQIVND (reference sequence).

This clone was seen once. The chain recombines TRBV6-4 with TRBJ1-2; 7 bases agree with TRBD1. In germline, CDR1 is MRHNA, CDR2 SNTAGT. With 11 bases clipped from V and 4 bases from J, the junction kept 13 bases outside the gene matches. The CDR3 consists of 14 residues. In DNA form, the CDR3 reads TGTGCCTCAAGTAGCCACCCAGGGGGCTATGGCTACACCTTC. Translation gives CASSSHPGGYGYTF.

CDR3 sequence reads: CASSFGWQGDGQETQYF. CDR3 nucleotides: TGCGCCAGCAGCTTTGGGTGGCAGGGCGATGGCCAAGAGACCCAGTACTTC. V and J are TRBV5-1 and TRBJ2-5; D is perhaps TRBD1 (5 bases). The CDR3 has 17 residues. Germline CDR1 SGHRS, CDR2 YFSETQ. V dropped 2 bases and J dropped 1 base, with 18 bases sitting between them. The full variable domain, rest sourced from reference TRBV5-1 and TRBJ2-5, is KAGVTQTPRYLIKTRGQQVTLSCSPISGHRSVSWYQQTPGQGLQFLFEYFSETQRNKGNFPGRFSGRQFSNSRSEMNVSTLELGDSALYLCASSFGWQGDGQETQYFGPGTRLLVL.

The rearrangement uses TRBV4-3 and TRBJ2-7; 11 nucleotides agree with TRBD1. The V segment lost 1 base and the J segment 3 bases; nucleotides outside the gene matches: 5. This CDR3 has 16 residues. Germline CDR1 reads LGHNA; CDR2 reads YSLEER. This chain's CDR3 is CASSQGAGTGGYEQYF. The CDR3 DNA reads as TGCGCCAGCAGCCAAGGGGCCGGGACAGGGGGCTACGAGCAGTACTTC.

The chain recombines TRBV28 with TRBJ2-3, with 15 bases aligning to TRBD2. Trimming removed 2 bases from V and 6 bases from J; junction bases left unmatched: 9. The germline gives CDR1 MDHEN, CDR2 SYDVKM. CDR3 length equals 18 residues. CDR3 residues: CASSLEWTSGRAGDTQYF. CDR3 nucleotide sequence: TGTGCCAGCAGTTTAGAGTGGACTAGCGGGAGGGCCGGGGATACGCAGTATTTT.

The chain carries TRBV6-5 and TRBJ2-7; D may be TRBD2 (6 bases). Germline CDR1 is MNHEY and CDR2 is SVGAGI. V dropped 6 bases and J dropped 7 bases, with 19 bases sitting between them. The CDR3 is 14 residues long. The CDR3 here is CASSLPGLITEQYF. The CDR3 coding sequence is TGTGCCAGCAGCCTCCCGGGACTTATAACGGAGCAGTACTTC.

This clone has a handful of counts. The CDR3 loop reads CASSLIAANYGYTF. The CDR3 bases are TGTGCCAGCAGCTTAATTGCAGCTAACTATGGCTACACCTTC. The gene calls are TRBV7-2 and TRBJ1-2; D is unclear. Trimming pared 2 bases from V and 0 bases from J, leaving 7 bases between. Germline V gene sequence: CDR1 SGHTA, CDR2 FQGNSA. The CDR3 is made up of 14 amino acids.

The V call is TRBV28, the J call TRBJ1-2; TRBD1 is a possible D gene (6 bases). The CDR3 is 13 residues long. Trimming took off 5 bases at V and 6 bases at J, with 13 bases between the two ends. Germline V CDR1 and CDR2: MDHEN, SYDVKM. The CDR3 DNA is TGTGCCAGCAGTCAAGGGGGGGACGATGGCTACACCTTC. It translates to CASSQGGDDGYTF.

The chain combines TRBV27 with TRBJ2-5; 10 bases line up with TRBD1. The J call is doubtful: the DNA matches TRBJ2-7 better. Germline assignment: CDR1 MNHEY and CDR2 SMNVEV (reference sequence). CDR3 length: 13 residues. The CDR3 sequence: CASGGQGPYEQYF. The CDR3 bases are TGTGCCAGCGGGGGACAGGGGCCCTACGAGCAGTACTTC.

The chain links TRBV7-9 to TRBJ2-7, with TRBD2 matching 8 bases. V dropped 5 bases and J dropped 4; count of bases not matched to a gene: 7. The CDR3 has 14 amino acids. Germline lookup yields CDR1 SEHNR and CDR2 FQNEAQ (reference sequence). The DNA for the CDR3 is TGTGCCAGCAGCCCCTACCTAGCGGGTTACGAGCAGTACTTC. It translates to CASSPYLAGYEQYF.

The gene calls are TRBV6-4 and TRBJ2-2; 8 bases match TRBD1. V was clipped by 5 bases and J by 6 bases; unmatched bases: 8. Germline V gene data show CDR1 as MRHNA and CDR2 as SNTAGT. CDR3 length: 15 residues. Here the CDR3 DNA reads TGTGCCAGCAGTATGGACAGGGCGGTTGCCGGGGAGCTGTTTTTT. Its translation: CASSMDRAVAGELFF.

This chain joins TRBV28 and TRBJ1-1, with TRBD1 as a possible D gene (6 bases). The CDR3 length is 17 residues. Trimming removed 5 bases from V and 4 bases from J, with 23 bases in between. Germline CDR1 reads MDHEN; CDR2 reads SYDVKM. CDR3 sequence reads: CASSTPRGGEGRTEAFF. CDR3 coding DNA: TGTGCCAGCAGTACCCCTAGGGGGGGCGAGGGGCGCACTGAAGCTTTCTTT.

CDR3 region: CASSADPPGLRGEQYF. CDR3 DNA: TGTGCCAGCAGCGCTGACCCCCCGGGACTCCGTGGCGAGCAGTACTTC. The chain joins TRBV13 to TRBJ2-7; tentatively, D is TRBD2 (6 bases). The germline V gene encodes CDR1 PRHDT and CDR2 FYEKMQ (reference sequence). The CDR3 runs 16 residues. Trimming left V 5 bases short and J 6 bases short, with 23 bases between.

The V and J genes are TRBV9 and TRBJ2-1; TRBD2 agrees at 11 bases. The CDR3 is 17 residues long. Trimming took 0 bases from V and 5 from J; bases not matched to a gene: 7. Germline V lookup: CDR1 SGDLS, CDR2 YYNGEE. The CDR3 nucleotides are TGTGCCAGCAGCGTAGCCCCCGGGACTAGCGGAGACAATGAGCAGTTCTTC. Translation gives CASSVAPGTSGDNEQFF.

The gene calls are TRBV27 and TRBJ2-1, with 7 bases lining up with TRBD2. V was pared by 6 bases and J by 3 bases, with 8 bases of the junction left unmatched. The CDR3 runs to 15 residues. Per the germline V gene, CDR1 is MNHEY and CDR2 is SMNVEV (reference sequence). The CDR3 reads CASRVLAVDYNEQFF. The DNA of the CDR3 is TGTGCCAGCAGGGTTCTAGCGGTAGACTACAATGAGCAGTTCTTC.

This chain joins TRBV5-6 and TRBJ1-2; no firm D call. V was shortened by 0 bases and J by 8 bases, with 14 bases between the two germline ends. This CDR3 is 14 amino acids long. The V gene's germline CDR1 is SGHDT and CDR2 YYEEEE. CDR3 nucleotide sequence: TGTGCCAGCAGCTTGGCGGCCAGTTGGGAGGGCTACACCTTC. This translates into CASSLAASWEGYTF.

V and J are TRBV5-1 and TRBJ2-5; 9 bases align to TRBD1. The CDR3 covers 17 residues. With V trimmed by 3 bases and J by 4 bases, 13 bases remained unmatched. Germline CDR1 SGHRS, CDR2 YFSETQ. The CDR3 DNA reads as TGCGCCAGCAGCTCCGATCCCCCGGGACAGGGAGGAGAGACCCAGTACTTC. It codes for CASSSDPPGQGGETQYF.

This chain joins TRBV4-1 and TRBJ2-7; possible D gene TRBD2, 6 bases. V was cut by 2 bases and J by 5 bases, with 19 bases left in between. CDR1 and CDR2 from the germline V gene are MGHRA and YSYEKL. The CDR3 has 16 amino acids. The CDR3 nucleotides are TGCGCCAGCAGCCAAAGGGAGGCGGGCCTTAGGCACGAGCAGTACTTC. It codes for CASSQREAGLRHEQYF.